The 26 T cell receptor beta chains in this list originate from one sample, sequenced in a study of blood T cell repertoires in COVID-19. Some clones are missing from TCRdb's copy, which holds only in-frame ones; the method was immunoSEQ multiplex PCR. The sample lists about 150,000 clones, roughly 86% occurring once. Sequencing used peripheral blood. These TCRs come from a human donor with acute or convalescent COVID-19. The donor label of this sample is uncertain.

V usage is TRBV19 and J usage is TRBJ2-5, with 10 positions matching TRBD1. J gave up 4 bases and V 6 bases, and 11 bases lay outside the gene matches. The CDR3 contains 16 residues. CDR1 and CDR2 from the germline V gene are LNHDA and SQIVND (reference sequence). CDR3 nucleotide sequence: TGTGCCAGTAGCCATGCGACAGGGGGCGGGAGAGAGACCCAGTACTTC. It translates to CASSHATGGGRETQYF.

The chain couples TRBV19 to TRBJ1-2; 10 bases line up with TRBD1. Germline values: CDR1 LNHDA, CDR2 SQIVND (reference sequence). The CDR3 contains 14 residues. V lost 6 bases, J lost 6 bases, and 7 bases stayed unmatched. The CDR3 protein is CASSTTGTGDGYTF. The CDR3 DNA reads TGTGCCAGTAGCACGACCGGGACAGGGGATGGCTACACCTTC. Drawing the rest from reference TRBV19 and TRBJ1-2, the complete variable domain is DGGITQSPKYLFRKEGQNVTLSCEQNLNHDAMYWYRQDPGQGLRLIYYSQIVNDFQKGDIAEGYSVSREKKESFPLTVTSAQKNPTAFYLCASSTTGTGDGYTFGSGTRLTVV.

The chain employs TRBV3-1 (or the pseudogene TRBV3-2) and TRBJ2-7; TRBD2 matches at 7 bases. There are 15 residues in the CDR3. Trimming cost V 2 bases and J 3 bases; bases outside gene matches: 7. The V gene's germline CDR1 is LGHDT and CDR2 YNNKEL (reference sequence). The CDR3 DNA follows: TGTGCCAGCAGCCAATCCCTAGCGGAGGGCTACGAGCAGTACTTC. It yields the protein CASSQSLAEGYEQYF.

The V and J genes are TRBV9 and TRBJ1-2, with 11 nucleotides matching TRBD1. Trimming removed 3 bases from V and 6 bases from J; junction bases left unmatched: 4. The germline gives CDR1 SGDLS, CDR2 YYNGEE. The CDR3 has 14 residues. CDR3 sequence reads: CASSAGTGGNGYTF. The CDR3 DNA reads TGTGCCAGCAGCGCCGGGACAGGGGGGAATGGCTACACCTTC.

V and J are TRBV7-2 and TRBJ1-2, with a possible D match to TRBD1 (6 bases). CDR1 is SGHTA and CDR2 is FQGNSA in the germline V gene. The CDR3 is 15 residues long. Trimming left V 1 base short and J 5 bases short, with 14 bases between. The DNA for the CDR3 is TGTGCCAGCAGCTTAGGGGTGGGTCAGGGGTATGGCTACACCTTC. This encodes CASSLGVGQGYGYTF.

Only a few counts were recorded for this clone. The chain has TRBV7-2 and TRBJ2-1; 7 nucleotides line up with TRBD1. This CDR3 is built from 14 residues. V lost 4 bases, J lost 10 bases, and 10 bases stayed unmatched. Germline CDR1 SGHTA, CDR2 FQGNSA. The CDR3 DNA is TGTGCCAGCAGCTACAGGGGATTCATAGGGGAGCAGTTCTTC. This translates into CASSYRGFIGEQFF.

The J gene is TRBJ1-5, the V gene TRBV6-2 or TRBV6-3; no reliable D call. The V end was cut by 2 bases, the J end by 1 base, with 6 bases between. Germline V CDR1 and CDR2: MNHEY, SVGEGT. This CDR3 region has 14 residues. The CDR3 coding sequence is TGTGCCAGCAGTTACGAGCCCAGCAATCAGCCCCAGCATTTT. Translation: CASSYEPSNQPQHF.

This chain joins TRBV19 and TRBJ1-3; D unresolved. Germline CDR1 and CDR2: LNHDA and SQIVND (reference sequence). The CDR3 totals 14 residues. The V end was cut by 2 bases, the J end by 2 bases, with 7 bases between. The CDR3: CASSISQTGNTIYF. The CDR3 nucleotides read TGTGCCAGTAGTATAAGCCAAACTGGAAACACCATATATTTT.

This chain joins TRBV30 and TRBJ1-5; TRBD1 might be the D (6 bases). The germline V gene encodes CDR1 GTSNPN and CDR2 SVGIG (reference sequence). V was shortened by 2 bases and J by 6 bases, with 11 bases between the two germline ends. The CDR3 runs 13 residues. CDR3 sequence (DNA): TGTGCCTGGAGTTCACAGGGTTTTCAGCCCCAGCATTTT. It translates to CAWSSQGFQPQHF.

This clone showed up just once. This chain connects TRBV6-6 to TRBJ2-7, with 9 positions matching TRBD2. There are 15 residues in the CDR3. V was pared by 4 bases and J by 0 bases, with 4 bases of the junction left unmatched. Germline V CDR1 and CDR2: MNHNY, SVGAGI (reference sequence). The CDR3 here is CASSSTSGSSYEQYF. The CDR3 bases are TGTGCCAGCAGTTCCACTAGCGGGTCCTCCTACGAGCAGTACTTC.

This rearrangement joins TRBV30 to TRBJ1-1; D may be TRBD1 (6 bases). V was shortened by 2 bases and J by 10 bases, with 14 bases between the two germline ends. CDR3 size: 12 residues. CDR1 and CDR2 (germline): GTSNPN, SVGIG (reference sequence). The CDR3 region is CAWSRGRGGAFF. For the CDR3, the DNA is TGTGCCTGGAGTCGGGGGAGGGGGGGAGCTTTCTTT.

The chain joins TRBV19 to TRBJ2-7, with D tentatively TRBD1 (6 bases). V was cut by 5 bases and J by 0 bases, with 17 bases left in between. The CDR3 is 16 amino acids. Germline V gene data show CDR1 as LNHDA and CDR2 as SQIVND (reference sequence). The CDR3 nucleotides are TGTGCCAGTAGTTCGCGAAAGGACAGCTACTCCTACGAGCAGTACTTC. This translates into CASSSRKDSYSYEQYF. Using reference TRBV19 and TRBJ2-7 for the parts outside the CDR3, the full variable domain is DGGITQSPKYLFRKEGQNVTLSCEQNLNHDAMYWYRQDPGQGLRLIYYSQIVNDFQKGDIAEGYSVSREKKESFPLTVTSAQKNPTAFYLCASSSRKDSYSYEQYFGPGTRLTVT.

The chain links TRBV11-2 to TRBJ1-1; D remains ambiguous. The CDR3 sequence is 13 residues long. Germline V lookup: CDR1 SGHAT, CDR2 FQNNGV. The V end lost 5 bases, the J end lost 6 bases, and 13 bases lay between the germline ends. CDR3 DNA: TGTGCCAGCAGCATGAGGAGGACGGCTGAAGCTTTCTTT. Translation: CASSMRRTAEAFF. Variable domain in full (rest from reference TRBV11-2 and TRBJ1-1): EAGVAQSPRYKIIEKRQSVAFWCNPISGHATLYWYQQILGQGPKLLIQFQNNGVVDDSQLPKDRFSAERLKGVDSTLKIQPAKLEDSAVYLCASSMRRTAEAFFGQGTRLTVV.

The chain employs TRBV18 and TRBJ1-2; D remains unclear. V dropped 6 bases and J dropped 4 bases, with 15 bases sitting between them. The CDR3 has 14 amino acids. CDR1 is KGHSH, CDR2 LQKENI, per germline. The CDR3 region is CASSLQEGPYGYTF. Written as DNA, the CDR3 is TGTGCCAGCTCCCTCCAGGAAGGCCCCTATGGCTACACCTTC. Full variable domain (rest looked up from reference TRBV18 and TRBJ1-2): NAGVMQNPRHLVRRRGQEARLRCSPMKGHSHVYWYRQLPEEGLKFMVYLQKENIIDESGMPKERFSAEFPKEGPSILRIQQVVRGDSAAYFCASSLQEGPYGYTFGSGTRLTVV.

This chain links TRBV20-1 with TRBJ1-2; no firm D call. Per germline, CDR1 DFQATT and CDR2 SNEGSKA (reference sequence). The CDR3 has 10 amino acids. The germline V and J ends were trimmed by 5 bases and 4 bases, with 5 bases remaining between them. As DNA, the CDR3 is TGCAGTGCTGAGGGCTATGGCTACACCTTC. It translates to CSAEGYGYTF.

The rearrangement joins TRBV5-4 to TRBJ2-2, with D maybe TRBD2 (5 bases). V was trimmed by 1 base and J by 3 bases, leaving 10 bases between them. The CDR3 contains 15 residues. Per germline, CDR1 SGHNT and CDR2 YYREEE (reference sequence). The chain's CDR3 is CASSLPGSHTGELFF. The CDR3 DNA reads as TGTGCCAGCAGCTTGCCGGGGAGTCACACCGGGGAGCTGTTTTTT.

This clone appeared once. CDR3 nucleotides: TGTGCCAGCACTCAAGAAGGTACGGCGGCGGGCCCAAATAAAAACATTCAGTACTTC. Its protein is CASTQEGTAAGPNKNIQYF. The chain couples TRBV5-8 to TRBJ2-4; D might be TRBD2 (5 bases). In germline, CDR1 is SGHTS, CDR2 YDEGEE. V dropped 6 bases and J dropped 4 bases, with 29 bases sitting between them. This CDR3 comprises 19 residues.

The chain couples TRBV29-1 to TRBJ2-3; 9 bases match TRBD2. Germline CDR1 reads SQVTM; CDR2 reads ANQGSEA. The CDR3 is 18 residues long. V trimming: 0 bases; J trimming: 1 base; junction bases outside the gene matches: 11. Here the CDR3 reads CSVEDLFGGGAGTDTQYF. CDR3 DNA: TGCAGCGTTGAAGATCTTTTTGGCGGGGGGGCGGGCACAGATACGCAGTATTTT.

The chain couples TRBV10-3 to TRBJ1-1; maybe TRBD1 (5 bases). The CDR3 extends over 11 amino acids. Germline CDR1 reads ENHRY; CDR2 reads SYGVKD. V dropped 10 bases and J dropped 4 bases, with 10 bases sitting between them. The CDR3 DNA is TGTGCCACTCAGGGTAGCACTGAAGCTTTCTTT. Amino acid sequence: CATQGSTEAFF.

The CDR3 loop is CASTRGTEVVEQYF. The CDR3 DNA reads as TGTGCCAGCACACGGGGGACGGAGGTCGTGGAGCAGTACTTC. The genes are TRBV6-5 and TRBJ2-7, with a tentative D call TRBD2 (6 bases). V lost 7 bases and J 7 bases, leaving 20 bases between the germline ends. CDR1 MNHEY and CDR2 SVGAGI come from the germline V gene. The CDR3 has 14 amino acids.

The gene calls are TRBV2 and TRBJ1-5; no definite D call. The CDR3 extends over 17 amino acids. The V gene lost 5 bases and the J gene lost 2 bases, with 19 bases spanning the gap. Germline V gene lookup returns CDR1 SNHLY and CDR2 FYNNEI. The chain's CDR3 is CASSRIMEGSGNQPQHF. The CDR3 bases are TGTGCCAGCAGTCGGATCATGGAGGGTTCAGGCAATCAGCCCCAGCATTTT. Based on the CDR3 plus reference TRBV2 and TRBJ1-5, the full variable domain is EPEVTQTPSHQVTQMGQEVILRCVPISNHLYFYWYRQILGQKVEFLVSFYNNEISEKSEIFDDQFSVERPDGSNFTLKIRSTKLEDSAMYFCASSRIMEGSGNQPQHFGDGTRLSIL.

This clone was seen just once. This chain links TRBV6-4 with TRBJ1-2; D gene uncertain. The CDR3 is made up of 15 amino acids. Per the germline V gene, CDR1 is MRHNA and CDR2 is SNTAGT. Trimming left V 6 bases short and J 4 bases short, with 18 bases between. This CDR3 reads CASRESIITTYGYTF. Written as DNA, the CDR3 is TGTGCCAGCAGGGAATCAATTATTACTACCTATGGCTACACCTTC.

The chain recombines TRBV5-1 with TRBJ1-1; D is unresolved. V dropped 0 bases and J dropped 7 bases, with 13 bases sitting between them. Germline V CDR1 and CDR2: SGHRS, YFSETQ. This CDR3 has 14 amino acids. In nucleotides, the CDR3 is TGCGCCAGCAGCTTGGAAGTCCGGAGTGGTGAAGCTTTCTTT. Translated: CASSLEVRSGEAFF. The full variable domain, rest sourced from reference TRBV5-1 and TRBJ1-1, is KAGVTQTPRYLIKTRGQQVTLSCSPISGHRSVSWYQQTPGQGLQFLFEYFSETQRNKGNFPGRFSGRQFSNSRSEMNVSTLELGDSALYLCASSLEVRSGEAFFGQGTRLTVV.

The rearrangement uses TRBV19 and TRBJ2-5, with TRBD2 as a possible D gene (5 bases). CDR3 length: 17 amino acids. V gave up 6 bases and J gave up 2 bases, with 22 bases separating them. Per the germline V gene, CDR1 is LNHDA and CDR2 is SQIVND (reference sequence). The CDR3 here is CASSNPEASPNQETQYF. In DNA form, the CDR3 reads TGTGCCAGTAGCAACCCGGAGGCTTCGCCGAATCAAGAGACCCAGTACTTC. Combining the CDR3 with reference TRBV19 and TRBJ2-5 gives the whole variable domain DGGITQSPKYLFRKEGQNVTLSCEQNLNHDAMYWYRQDPGQGLRLIYYSQIVNDFQKGDIAEGYSVSREKKESFPLTVTSAQKNPTAFYLCASSNPEASPNQETQYFGPGTRLLVL.

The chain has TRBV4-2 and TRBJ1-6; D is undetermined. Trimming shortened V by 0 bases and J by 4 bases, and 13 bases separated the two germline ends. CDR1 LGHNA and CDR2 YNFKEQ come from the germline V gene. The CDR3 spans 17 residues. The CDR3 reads CASSQDGEEAYNSPLHF. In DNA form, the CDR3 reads TGTGCCAGCAGCCAAGATGGAGAAGAAGCGTATAATTCACCCCTCCACTTT.

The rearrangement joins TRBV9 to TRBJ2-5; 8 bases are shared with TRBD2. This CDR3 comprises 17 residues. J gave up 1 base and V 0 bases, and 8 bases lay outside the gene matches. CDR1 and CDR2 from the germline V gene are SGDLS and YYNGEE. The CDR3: CASSVGESGGIQETQYF. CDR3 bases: TGTGCCAGCAGCGTAGGGGAAAGCGGGGGTATCCAAGAGACCCAGTACTTC.